The rows below give T cell receptor beta chains drawn from one sample of a study of PD-L1 blockade in urothelial cancer. Some clones are missing from TCRdb's copy, which holds only in-frame ones; the method was immunoSEQ multiplex PCR. This table has approximately 25,000 clones, around 82% appearing once. Sequenced material: PBMCs, taken around atezolizumab (anti-PD-L1) treatment. These receptors all come from a man in his 70s with urothelial cancer. CDR3s include the opening cysteine and the closing phenylalanine or tryptophan. D genes are given only for firm matches. Clone size is stated in some rows and not others, as once, few, many or a class when expanded.

v_call: TRBV13; j_call: TRBJ2-1; d_call: .; clone_size: .; cdr3_length: 15; cdr3_nt: TGTGCCAGCAGCTTAGCGGGAGACAATAGGAATGAGCAGTTCTTC; cdr3_aa: CASSLAGDNRNEQFF
v_call: TRBV7-2; j_call: TRBJ1-2; d_call: TRBD1; clone_size: .; cdr3_length: 16; cdr3_nt: TGTGCCAGCAGCTTAGGGGACAGGGGGCTCTACTATGGCTACACCTTC; cdr3_aa: CASSLGDRGLYYGYTF
v_call: TRBV13; j_call: TRBJ2-2; d_call: .; clone_size: .; cdr3_length: 14; cdr3_nt: TGTGCCAGCAGCTTAGTTCTGAGGACCGGGGAGCTGTTTTTT; cdr3_aa: CASSLVLRTGELFF
v_call: TRBV28; j_call: TRBJ2-7; d_call: .; clone_size: .; cdr3_length: 15; cdr3_nt: TGTGCCGGCAGTTTTAGGCCAGGCAGAGCCTACGAGCAGTACTTC; cdr3_aa: CAGSFRPGRAYEQYF
v_call: TRBV5-1; j_call: TRBJ2-5; d_call: .; clone_size: once; cdr3_length: 14; cdr3_nt: TGCGCCAGCAGCTTGGGGACAGCACAAGAGACCCAGTACTTC; cdr3_aa: CASSLGTAQETQYF
v_call: TRBV25-1; j_call: TRBJ1-2; d_call: .; clone_size: .; cdr3_length: 11; cdr3_nt: TGTGCCAGCAGTGAGGCTTATGGCTACACCTTC; cdr3_aa: CASSEAYGYTF
v_call: TRBV29-1; j_call: TRBJ2-1; d_call: TRBD2; clone_size: .; cdr3_length: 14; cdr3_nt: TGCAGCGTCGACTGGACTAGCGGTTACAATGAGCAGTTCTTC; cdr3_aa: CSVDWTSGYNEQFF
v_call: TRBV2; j_call: TRBJ2-7; d_call: .; clone_size: .; cdr3_length: 13; cdr3_nt: TGTGCCAGCAGTGAAGCGTCCCTCTACGAGCAGTACTTC; cdr3_aa: CASSEASLYEQYF
v_call: TRBV2; j_call: TRBJ2-2; d_call: TRBD2; clone_size: .; cdr3_length: 15; cdr3_nt: TGTGCCAGCAGTGTTATAGGGGAGGGGACCGGGGAGCTGTTTTTT; cdr3_aa: CASSVIGEGTGELFF
v_call: TRBV30; j_call: TRBJ1-2; d_call: .; clone_size: .; cdr3_length: 14; cdr3_nt: TGTGCCTGGAGTAAGAGGAGAATTAACTATGGCTACACCTTC; cdr3_aa: CAWSKRRINYGYTF
v_call: TRBV7-2; j_call: TRBJ2-3; d_call: .; clone_size: .; cdr3_length: 15; cdr3_nt: TGTGCCAGCAGCCAAACCGGCGGGAACACAGATACGCAGTATTTT; cdr3_aa: CASSQTGGNTDTQYF
v_call: TRBV10-3; j_call: TRBJ2-3; d_call: .; clone_size: .; cdr3_length: 12; cdr3_nt: TGTGCCATCAAGATGGCTACAGATACGCAGTATTTT; cdr3_aa: CAIKMATDTQYF
v_call: TRBV5-6; j_call: TRBJ1-1; d_call: .; clone_size: once; cdr3_length: 13; cdr3_nt: TGTGCCAGCAGCTTGTTGGTCGGGAATGAAGCTTTCTTT; cdr3_aa: CASSLLVGNEAFF
v_call: TRBV5-5; j_call: TRBJ2-2; d_call: TRBD1; clone_size: .; cdr3_length: 17; cdr3_nt: TGTGCCAGCACCGTCTGGCTAGGGACAGGGCACACCGGGGAGCTGTTTTTT; cdr3_aa: CASTVWLGTGHTGELFF
v_call: TRBV19; j_call: TRBJ1-5; d_call: TRBD1; clone_size: .; cdr3_length: 17; cdr3_nt: TGTGCCAGTAGTTTTGGCCGAGGGGGCGGGAGCAATCAGCCCCAGCATTTT; cdr3_aa: CASSFGRGGGSNQPQHF
v_call: TRBV14; j_call: TRBJ2-1; d_call: .; clone_size: .; cdr3_length: 14; cdr3_nt: TGTGCCAGCAGCCAAACCGGGATCGGCAATGAGCAGTTCTTC; cdr3_aa: CASSQTGIGNEQFF
v_call: TRBV4-2; j_call: TRBJ2-5; d_call: .; clone_size: .; cdr3_length: 15; cdr3_nt: TGTGCCAGCAGCCAAGATATGGCTAGCCGAGAGACCCAGTACTTC; cdr3_aa: CASSQDMASRETQYF
v_call: TRBV5-1; j_call: TRBJ2-1; d_call: .; clone_size: once; cdr3_length: 15; cdr3_nt: TGCGCCAGCAGCTTCGGGCAGGGTTTATACAATGAGCAGTTCTTC; cdr3_aa: CASSFGQGLYNEQFF
v_call: TRBV19; j_call: TRBJ1-5; d_call: .; clone_size: .; cdr3_length: 13; cdr3_nt: TGTGCCAGTAGTAGACAGGTAGATCAGCCCCAGCATTTT; cdr3_aa: CASSRQVDQPQHF
v_call: TRBV28; j_call: TRBJ2-4; d_call: TRBD1; clone_size: once; cdr3_length: 18; cdr3_nt: TGTGCCAGCAGTTATACACCCGGGACAGTGATAGCCAAAAACATTCAGTACTTC; cdr3_aa: CASSYTPGTVIAKNIQYF
v_call: TRBV25-1; j_call: TRBJ1-1; d_call: .; clone_size: few; cdr3_length: 13; cdr3_nt: TGTGCCAGCAGTGAAAGCGGGGCATTTGAAGCTTTCTTT; cdr3_aa: CASSESGAFEAFF
v_call: TRBV25-1; j_call: TRBJ1-6; d_call: .; clone_size: .; cdr3_length: 12; cdr3_nt: TGTGCCAGCTCGACGGGTGGTTCACCCCTCCACTTT; cdr3_aa: CASSTGGSPLHF
v_call: TRBV7-2; j_call: TRBJ1-1; d_call: .; clone_size: few; cdr3_length: 14; cdr3_nt: TGTGCCAGCAGCTTATGGGGGCGGAACACTGAAGCTTTCTTT; cdr3_aa: CASSLWGRNTEAFF
v_call: TRBV19; j_call: TRBJ2-7; d_call: .; clone_size: .; cdr3_length: 12; cdr3_nt: TGTGCCAGTAGCCCCGACAGCACGAATTTGTACTTC; cdr3_aa: CASSPDSTNLYF
v_call: TRBV13; j_call: TRBJ2-5; d_call: TRBD1; clone_size: .; cdr3_length: 13; cdr3_nt: TGTGCCAGCAGCCGAGGACAGGGGGAGACCCAGTACTTC; cdr3_aa: CASSRGQGETQYF
v_call: TRBV7-2; j_call: TRBJ2-3; d_call: TRBD2; clone_size: .; cdr3_length: 16; cdr3_nt: TGTGCCAGCAGCTTTTACGGACTAGATCTGCCAGATACGCAGTATTTT; cdr3_aa: CASSFYGLDLPDTQYF
v_call: TRBV11-3; j_call: TRBJ1-3; d_call: .; clone_size: .; cdr3_length: 17; cdr3_nt: TGTGCCAGCAGCTTAGGCGTACAGAGCTCTTACGGAAACACCATATATTTT; cdr3_aa: CASSLGVQSSYGNTIYF
v_call: TRBV19; j_call: TRBJ1-2; d_call: TRBD1; clone_size: .; cdr3_length: 14; cdr3_nt: TGTGCCAGTAGTATAGGGACAGGGCTCTATGGCTACACCTTC; cdr3_aa: CASSIGTGLYGYTF
v_call: TRBV11-2; j_call: TRBJ1-4; d_call: .; clone_size: .; cdr3_length: 15; cdr3_nt: TGTGCCAGCAGCCCCGCGGCGAGCCTTTATGAAAAACTGTTTTTT; cdr3_aa: CASSPAASLYEKLFF
v_call: TRBV4-2; j_call: TRBJ2-2; d_call: TRBD1; clone_size: once; cdr3_length: 17; cdr3_nt: TGTGCCAGCAGCCAAGATCTTGGACAGGGGATTTCCCGGGAGCTGTTTTTT; cdr3_aa: CASSQDLGQGISRELFF
v_call: TRBV16; j_call: TRBJ1-5; d_call: .; clone_size: .; cdr3_length: 15; cdr3_nt: TGTGCCAGCAGCCAGGGGGGGATCAGCAATCAGCCCCAGCATTTT; cdr3_aa: CASSQGGISNQPQHF
v_call: TRBV19; j_call: TRBJ2-2; d_call: TRBD1; clone_size: few; cdr3_length: 15; cdr3_nt: TGTGCCAGTAGGGGACAGGGGGCGAACACCGGGGAGCTGTTTTTT; cdr3_aa: CASRGQGANTGELFF
v_call: TRBV2; j_call: TRBJ1-1; d_call: .; clone_size: .; cdr3_length: 15; cdr3_nt: TGTGCCAGCAGTGAAGGTGGAGCGATGAACACTGAAGCTTTCTTT; cdr3_aa: CASSEGGAMNTEAFF
v_call: TRBV29-1; j_call: TRBJ1-1; d_call: .; clone_size: .; cdr3_length: 12; cdr3_nt: TGCAGCGCTGATAGGGAGGACACTGAAGCTTTCTTT; cdr3_aa: CSADREDTEAFF